Shown below are 30 T cell receptor beta chains from a single sample sequenced in a study of cytomegalovirus exposure and HLA in healthy donors. It was with 60 Vbeta and 13 Jbeta primers that the PCR ran. The assay was immunoSEQ multiplex PCR, and TCRdb's table has in-frame clones only and misses some. The sample has 85,000 to 100,000 clones, 84% seen once. Sequencing input: PBMCs. The receptors come from a woman aged 18 to 35 in good health and CMV-seropositive.

The chain uses TRBV6-5 and TRBJ1-2, with 9 nucleotides matching TRBD1. This CDR3 contains 15 residues. Germline loops: CDR1 MNHEY, CDR2 SVGAGI. V shed 10 bases and J 6 bases; nucleotides not matched to a gene: 15. Written as DNA, the CDR3 is TGTGCCACGAAAGGGACAGGGCGAAGAATGGATGGCTACACCTTC. Its translation: CATKGTGRRMDGYTF.

The chain carries TRBV15 and TRBJ2-5; TRBD1 is a possible D gene (5 bases). This CDR3 is built from 12 residues. Germline V gives CDR1 LNHNV, CDR2 YYDKDF (reference sequence). V lost 5 bases to trimming and J lost 7 bases, with 11 bases between them. DNA of the CDR3: TGTGCCACCAGCTCCAGGGATGGGACCCAGTACTTC. This translates into CATSSRDGTQYF.

J is TRBJ2-5 and V is TRBV5-8, with TRBD2 identical over 10 bases. Trimming took 5 bases from V and 2 from J; bases not matched to a gene: 6. Germline V gene lookup returns CDR1 SGHTS and CDR2 YDEGEE. The CDR3 has 15 residues. The CDR3 loop is CASSRGLAAQETQYF. The CDR3, as DNA: TGTGCCAGCAGTCGAGGACTAGCGGCGCAAGAGACCCAGTACTTC.

The chain has TRBV2 and TRBJ2-7; D is undetermined. The germline CDR1 and CDR2 sequences are SNHLY and FYNNEI. Trimming removed 10 bases at V and 2 bases at J, with 15 bases between. CDR3 size: 13 residues. CDR3 nucleotides: TGTGCCACGGGTCCTCAACCTCCCTACGAGCAGTACTTC. Translation: CATGPQPPYEQYF. The complete variable domain, with remaining parts taken from reference TRBV2 and TRBJ2-7, reads EPEVTQTPSHQVTQMGQEVILRCVPISNHLYFYWYRQILGQKVEFLVSFYNNEISEKSEIFDDQFSVERPDGSNFTLKIRSTKLEDSAMYFCATGPQPPYEQYFGPGTRLTVT.

This clone was seen only a few times. This chain links TRBV7-2 with TRBJ2-7; a weak D match, TRBD1 (6 bases). Trimming pared 5 bases from V and 7 bases from J, leaving 24 bases between. This CDR3 comprises 16 residues. The germline gives CDR1 SGHTA, CDR2 FQGNSA. The CDR3 DNA reads TGTGCCAGCAGCGAGCCGGACAGCACCACTACGGGGGAGCAGTACTTC. Translation: CASSEPDSTTTGEQYF.

The chain is built from TRBV28 and TRBJ2-5, with D possibly TRBD1 on 5 matching bases. The V gene's germline CDR1 is MDHEN and CDR2 SYDVKM. Trimming pared 6 bases from V and 4 bases from J, leaving 9 bases between. The CDR3 is 12 amino acids. Here the CDR3 reads CASSRQLETQYF. CDR3 DNA sequence: TGTGCCAGCAGCCGACAGTTAGAGACCCAGTACTTC.

This chain uses TRBV5-5 with TRBJ1-4; 8 bases map to TRBD1. Germline V gene sequence: CDR1 SGHKS, CDR2 YYEKEE (reference sequence). The CDR3 is 16 amino acids. The V segment lost 4 bases and the J segment 3 bases; nucleotides outside the gene matches: 8. The CDR3 nucleotides are TGTGCCAGCAGCCAATCGTGGACAGGGCCTAATGAAAAACTGTTTTTT. This codes for CASSQSWTGPNEKLFF.

This chain joins TRBV6-6 and TRBJ1-1; a possible D gene is TRBD1 (6 bases). This CDR3 comprises 15 residues. V shed 4 bases and J shed 5 bases, with 17 bases lying between them. Germline CDR1 reads MNHNY; CDR2 reads SVGAGI (reference sequence). CDR3 sequence (DNA): TGTGCCAGCAGTTGGATGGGCGGGGGCGGAACTGAAGCTTTCTTT. It encodes CASSWMGGGGTEAFF.

The chain couples TRBV5-1 to TRBJ2-7; D ambiguous. This CDR3 has 15 residues. V was trimmed by 1 base and J by 4 bases, leaving 15 bases between them. Germline V CDR1 and CDR2: SGHRS, YFSETQ. The CDR3 here is CASSLKNSISYEQYF. The DNA of the CDR3 is TGCGCCAGCAGCTTGAAAAACTCGATAAGTTACGAGCAGTACTTC.

The chain has TRBV4-1 and TRBJ1-2; maybe TRBD1 (6 bases). Trimming removed 4 bases from V and 8 bases from J, with 17 bases in between. CDR3 length: 14 residues. CDR1 is MGHRA and CDR2 is YSYEKL in the germline V gene. This chain's CDR3 is CASSLPTGPIGYTF. CDR3 coding DNA: TGCGCCAGCAGCCTACCGACAGGCCCTATCGGCTACACCTTC.

The table lists this clone with a count of one. This rearrangement joins TRBV13 to TRBJ2-1; TRBD1 matches 10 bases. The CDR3 length is 18 residues. Germline V gene sequence: CDR1 PRHDT, CDR2 FYEKMQ (reference sequence). V trimming: 3 bases; J trimming: 0 bases; junction bases outside the gene matches: 8. The CDR3 sequence: CASSFETGGLDSYNEQFF. CDR3 DNA: TGTGCCAGCAGCTTTGAGACAGGGGGCTTGGACTCCTACAATGAGCAGTTCTTC.

V gene TRBV5-1 combines with J gene TRBJ1-4; D gene ambiguous. The CDR3 is 18 residues long. Germline-derived CDR1 and CDR2 are SGHRS and YFSETQ. V lost 4 bases and J lost 0, with 19 bases in between. The DNA of the CDR3 is TGCGCCAGCAGCCCCGAACCGAATACAAGATCAACTAATGAAAAACTGTTTTTT. As protein: CASSPEPNTRSTNEKLFF.

The V and J genes are TRBV11-2 and TRBJ1-5; the match to TRBD1 covers 11 bases. This CDR3 has 18 residues. Germline V CDR1 and CDR2: SGHAT, FQNNGV. Trimming took 2 bases from V and 0 from J; bases not matched to a gene: 6. The CDR3 DNA follows: TGTGCCAGCAGCTTAAGCGGGACAGGGGGTTTTAGCAATCAGCCCCAGCATTTT. It translates to CASSLSGTGGFSNQPQHF.

This clone has just one count. This chain uses TRBV5-1 with TRBJ2-5; D call uncertain. Germline assignment: CDR1 SGHRS and CDR2 YFSETQ. This CDR3 is built from 13 residues. V lost 1 base to trimming and J lost 5 bases, with 9 bases between them. CDR3: CASSLYHGETQYF. CDR3 bases: TGCGCCAGCAGCTTGTATCACGGGGAGACCCAGTACTTC.

The chain couples TRBV5-6 to TRBJ2-7, with D tentatively TRBD2 (5 bases). Germline V gene sequence: CDR1 SGHDT, CDR2 YYEEEE. With 5 bases removed from V and 4 bases from J, the gap between germline ends came to 10 bases. The CDR3 consists of 12 residues. The chain's CDR3 is CASSSGEYEQYF. CDR3 nucleotide sequence: TGTGCCAGCAGTTCTGGGGAGTACGAGCAGTACTTC.

The chain recombines TRBV6-5 with TRBJ2-2; 7 bases are a match to TRBD1. The J segment lost 5 bases and the V segment lost 7 bases, leaving 4 bases of the junction unmatched. Germline CDR1 is MNHEY and CDR2 is SVGAGI. The CDR3 length is 13 residues. CDR3 in DNA: TGTGCCAGCATCGAACAGGGGACCGGGGAGCTGTTTTTT. This codes for CASIEQGTGELFF.

This clone was found a few times. The chain links TRBV4-2 to TRBJ2-3, with 14 positions matching TRBD2. Unmatched junction bases numbered 10, after V lost 0 bases and J lost 5 bases. CDR3 length: 19 residues. Germline assignment: CDR1 LGHNA and CDR2 YNFKEQ. The CDR3 DNA sequence: TGTGCCAGCAGCCAAGATCGTCCGGGACTAGCGGGAGTCGGAGATACGCAGTATTTT. Translation gives CASSQDRPGLAGVGDTQYF.

V and J are TRBV29-1 and TRBJ2-1; 7 bases match TRBD1. The junction had 11 bases not matched to a gene; V was cut back by 5 bases and J by 4 bases. The germline CDR1 and CDR2 sequences are SQVTM and ANQGSEA. The CDR3 covers 15 residues. The CDR3 sequence: CSVSSRTGTYNEQFF. The CDR3 DNA reads as TGCAGCGTTTCTTCGAGGACAGGTACATACAATGAGCAGTTCTTC.

The chain recombines TRBV2 with TRBJ1-1; D may be TRBD1 (5 bases). Germline CDR1 is SNHLY and CDR2 is FYNNEI. This CDR3 region has 14 residues. V gave up 4 bases and J gave up 2 bases, with 11 bases separating them. The CDR3 region is CASSVDRGNTEAFF. DNA for the CDR3: TGTGCCAGCAGTGTGGATAGGGGCAACACTGAAGCTTTCTTT.

The CDR3 loop is CASSDTDRGGGYTF. DNA for the CDR3: TGTGCCAGCAGCGACACCGACAGGGGCGGTGGCTACACCTTC. The V gene is TRBV9, the J gene TRBJ1-2, with 8 bases fitting TRBD1. Germline loops: CDR1 SGDLS, CDR2 YYNGEE. The CDR3 totals 14 residues. V lost 3 bases, J lost 7 bases, and 8 bases stayed unmatched.

This clone was counted a few times. The chain employs TRBV5-6 and TRBJ1-2; no reliable D call. The CDR3 length is 12 residues. V shed 0 bases and J shed 9 bases, with 9 bases lying between them. Germline CDR1 and CDR2: SGHDT and YYEEEE. CDR3 sequence: CASSLDRLSYTF. In DNA form, the CDR3 reads TGTGCCAGCAGCTTGGACAGATTGAGCTACACCTTC.

This clone was detected once. The chain has TRBV6-5 and TRBJ2-3; 9 positions match TRBD1. Germline CDR1 reads MNHEY; CDR2 reads SVGAGI. Losses at the gene ends were 6 bases for V and 6 bases for J; bases not matched to a gene: 10. The CDR3 runs 15 residues. The CDR3: CASRPQGADWDTQYF. CDR3 DNA sequence: TGTGCCAGCAGACCACAGGGGGCGGATTGGGATACGCAGTATTTT.

The chain recombines TRBV19 with TRBJ2-7; 7 nucleotides match TRBD2. The V gene's germline CDR1 is LNHDA and CDR2 SQIVND (reference sequence). The CDR3 totals 16 residues. V lost 3 bases, J lost 3 bases, and 11 bases stayed unmatched. CDR3 amino acids: CASSIGWAGEFYEQYF. DNA of the CDR3: TGTGCCAGTAGTATCGGTTGGGCGGGAGAATTCTACGAGCAGTACTTC.

V usage is TRBV2 and J usage is TRBJ2-1; 15 bases agree with TRBD2. Germline values: CDR1 SNHLY, CDR2 FYNNEI. The J segment lost 1 base and the V segment lost 9 bases, leaving 1 base of the junction unmatched. This CDR3 is built from 15 residues. The CDR3 DNA reads as TGTGCCAGGGGGACTAGCGGGGGGTCCTACAATGAGCAGTTCTTC. Residues: CARGTSGGSYNEQFF.

This clone came up a few times. This chain uses TRBV5-1 with TRBJ1-1; the D gene is possibly TRBD1 (6 bases). CDR1 and CDR2 from the germline V gene are SGHRS and YFSETQ. V was shortened by 4 bases and J by 1 base, with 14 bases between the two germline ends. CDR3 length: 15 residues. CDR3 sequence (DNA): TGCGCCAGCAGCCCAACGGACAGCCCGAACACTGAAGCTTTCTTT. Encoded protein: CASSPTDSPNTEAFF.

The chain is built from TRBV5-1 and TRBJ2-2, with TRBD2 matching over 9 bases. The CDR3 runs 16 residues. Germline V lookup: CDR1 SGHRS, CDR2 YFSETQ. V shed 3 bases and J 0 bases; nucleotides not matched to a gene: 3. CDR3 nucleotide sequence: TGCGCCAGCAGCTCGATAGCGGGGGCGAACACCGGGGAGCTGTTTTTT. Protein sequence: CASSSIAGANTGELFF. Filled out from reference TRBV5-1 and TRBJ2-2, the complete variable domain reads KAGVTQTPRYLIKTRGQQVTLSCSPISGHRSVSWYQQTPGQGLQFLFEYFSETQRNKGNFPGRFSGRQFSNSRSEMNVSTLELGDSALYLCASSSIAGANTGELFFGEGSRLTVL.

The gene calls are TRBV28 and TRBJ1-5; tentatively, D is TRBD1 (5 bases). Germline lookup yields CDR1 MDHEN and CDR2 SYDVKM. The CDR3 is made up of 16 amino acids. V was shortened by 1 base and J by 0 bases, with 10 bases between the two germline ends. The CDR3 bases are TGTGCCAGCAGTTTATCGGGGGGATATAGCAATCAGCCCCAGCATTTT. It specifies CASSLSGGYSNQPQHF. The complete variable domain, with remaining parts taken from reference TRBV28 and TRBJ1-5, reads DVKVTQSSRYLVKRTGEKVFLECVQDMDHENMFWYRQDPGLGLRLIYFSYDVKMKEKGDIPEGYSVSREKKERFSLILESASTNQTSMYLCASSLSGGYSNQPQHFGDGTRLSIL.

The chain employs TRBV27 and TRBJ1-5; D may be TRBD1 (5 bases). Germline V lookup: CDR1 MNHEY, CDR2 SMNVEV (reference sequence). Trimming cost V 5 bases and J 2 bases, with 22 bases left between them. The CDR3 runs 18 residues. CDR3 protein: CASSQNNPAGPGNQPQHF. Written as DNA, the CDR3 is TGTGCCAGCAGTCAGAATAACCCGGCGGGGCCTGGCAATCAGCCCCAGCATTTT.

V is TRBV6-5 and J is TRBJ2-7; 8 nucleotides match TRBD1. CDR1 and CDR2 from the germline V gene are MNHEY and SVGAGI. The CDR3 loop spans 15 amino acids. V lost 5 bases and J lost 4; bases outside the gene matches: 10. The CDR3 loop is CASSHDRGIVYEQYF. The CDR3 nucleotides read TGTGCCAGCAGTCACGACAGGGGAATTGTGTACGAGCAGTACTTC.

V is TRBV13 and J is TRBJ1-1, with TRBD1 matching over 9 bases. Germline-derived CDR1 and CDR2 are PRHDT and FYEKMQ (reference sequence). CDR3 length: 15 residues. V lost 1 base, J lost 5 bases, and 5 bases stayed unmatched. CDR3 sequence reads: CASSLEGTGRTEAFF. DNA for the CDR3: TGTGCCAGCAGCTTAGAGGGGACAGGGAGGACTGAAGCTTTCTTT.